The 8 T cell receptor beta chains below were found in one sample sequenced in a study of cytomegalovirus exposure and HLA in healthy donors (dated by TCRdb to 2016 to 2017). The library was built by means of the immunoSEQ multiplex PCR assay. For the multiplex PCR, a mixture combining 60 forward primers for TCR Vbeta segments and 13 reverse primers for TCR Jbeta segments was used. What TCRdb holds here is the immuneACCESS table cut down to in-frame rearrangements. Part of the clones is not present; checked against another copy, under half of the missing clones reflect an unresolved V gene, and the others are unexplained. In all, the sample holds about 180,000 clones, and more than 60% of those were seen once. The ten top clones hold roughly 3.6% of the sample. Sequenced material: PBMCs. The receptors shown here come from a woman aged 60 to 75 in good health and CMV-seropositive.

This sequence joins TRBV6-1 and TRBJ2-1; TRBD2 matches 11 bases. J gave up 3 bases and V 5 bases, and 3 bases lay outside the gene matches. Per germline, CDR1 MNHNS and CDR2 SASEGT. This CDR3 comprises 15 residues. The CDR3 bases are TGTGCCAGCAGTTCCGGGACTAGCGGCTACAATGAGCAGTTCTTC. Protein: CASSSGTSGYNEQFF.

The V gene is TRBV4-2, the J gene TRBJ2-7, with D unclear. The V gene lost 3 bases and the J gene lost 0 bases, with 15 bases spanning the gap. The CDR3 runs 16 residues. Germline lookup yields CDR1 LGHNA and CDR2 YNFKEQ. In DNA, the CDR3 is TGTGCCAGCAGCCATACGGAGTCCGGGTTCTCCTACGAGCAGTACTTC. Translation: CASSHTESGFSYEQYF.

This sequence joins TRBV6-1 and TRBJ2-5; no definite D call. The CDR3 covers 14 residues. Germline CDR1 MNHNS, CDR2 SASEGT. Deletions cut 1 base from V and 2 bases from J, with 8 bases between. The CDR3 is CASSEGEEQETQYF. CDR3 nucleotides: TGTGCCAGCAGTGAAGGCGAGGAACAAGAGACCCAGTACTTC.

The genes are TRBV9 and TRBJ2-7, with a possible D match to TRBD1 (6 bases). The CDR3 spans 15 residues. Germline V CDR1 and CDR2: SGDLS, YYNGEE. Trimming removed 1 base at V and 2 bases at J, with 13 bases between. CDR3 sequence reads: CASSVSGALTYEQYF. The CDR3 bases are TGTGCCAGCAGCGTATCAGGGGCCCTCACCTACGAGCAGTACTTC.

The chain employs TRBV30 and TRBJ2-1, with D possibly matching TRBD2 (6 bases). This CDR3 contains 11 residues. The V and J ends lost 3 bases and 9 bases respectively, with 9 bases between them. Looked up from germline, CDR1 is GTSNPN and CDR2 is SVGIG (reference sequence). The CDR3 bases are TGTGCCTGGAGACGGGGGACTGAGCAGTTCTTC. Translation gives CAWRRGTEQFF.

This chain joins TRBV28 and TRBJ2-7; D is unresolved. Between the trimmed V and J ends, which lost 5 bases and 2 bases, there was a span of 13 bases. There are 14 residues in the CDR3. The germline V gene encodes CDR1 MDHEN and CDR2 SYDVKM. This CDR3 is CASSLVRSTYEQYF. As DNA, the CDR3 is TGTGCCAGCAGTCTTGTCAGGTCCACCTACGAGCAGTACTTC.

V is TRBV5-1 and J is TRBJ2-6, with 7 bases lining up with TRBD1. The CDR3 totals 16 residues. Germline V lookup: CDR1 SGHRS, CDR2 YFSETQ. The ends lost 4 bases at V and 0 bases at J; junction bases unmatched: 4. CDR3 sequence reads: CASSTGQASGANVLTF. DNA for the CDR3: TGCGCCAGCAGCACCGGACAGGCCTCTGGGGCCAACGTCCTGACTTTC.

The V gene is TRBV4-3, the J gene TRBJ2-5; perhaps TRBD2 as D (5 bases). The V end was cut by 4 bases, the J end by 7 bases, with 19 bases between. Germline V gene lookup returns CDR1 LGHNA and CDR2 YSLEER. The CDR3 has 15 amino acids. The CDR3 DNA follows: TGCGCCAGCAGCCCCAGCCGGGGAGCGGCAGGGACCCAGTACTTC. This codes for CASSPSRGAAGTQYF.